The next 5 T cell receptor beta chains were all read from a single sample in a study of breast tumors, draining lymph nodes, adjacent tissues. MiXCR, applied by TCRdb to the multiplex PCR reads, yields one record per CDR3 protein. The repertoire consists of around 150,000 distinct CDR3 sequences, with 32% occurring once and the leading ten covering less than 2.5%. Samples came from axillary lymph nodes draining the breast cancer. The material sequenced was axillary lymph node tissue. The source of these receptors is a female donor with breast cancer. Some clones in this sample may be carry-over from other donors' samples.

Details on this clonotype: It is likely a read error, because the conserved phenylalanine at the end of the CDR3 is missing. This chain connects TRBV2 to TRBJ1-1; D remains ambiguous. This CDR3 spans 16 amino acids. From germline, CDR1 is SNHLY and CDR2 FYNNEI. V was pared by 6 bases and J by 1 base, with 18 bases between. DNA of the CDR3: TGTGCCAGCAGGTTTCCCTCTCTTAAGGCGAACACTGAAGCTTTCTTG. Amino acid sequence: CASRFPSLKANTEAFL.

As for this clonotype: One base away lies a much larger clone, so this may be a sequencing read error. The chain recombines TRBV7-3 with TRBJ1-2, with D unclear. The length of the CDR3 is 15 residues. CDR1 SGHTA and CDR2 FQGTGA come from the germline V gene. CDR3 in amino acids: CASSNYPGITDGYPF. CDR3 in DNA: TGTGCCAGCAGCAATTACCCGGGAATTACGGATGGCTACCCCTTC.

This clonotype was recorded at least ten times. The chain has TRBV6-2 or TRBV6-3 and TRBJ1-2; D unresolved. This CDR3 spans 12 amino acids. Germline V lookup: CDR1 MNHEY, CDR2 SVGEGT. Trimming took off 5 bases at V and 7 bases at J, with 11 bases between the two ends. The CDR3 DNA sequence: TGTGCCAGCAGTGAGAGTCTGGGTGGCTACACCTTC. This sequence encodes CASSESLGGYTF.

The V call is TRBV5-6, the J call TRBJ2-1, with TRBD1 matching over 9 bases. With V trimmed by 4 bases and J by 6 bases, 11 bases remained unmatched. The CDR3 spans 16 residues. Germline CDR1 SGHDT, CDR2 YYEEEE. The CDR3 DNA follows: TGTGCCAGCAGCACCCGCGGGACAGGGAAGGCCAATGAGCAGTTCTTC. This translates into CASSTRGTGKANEQFF.

This clonotype was recorded many times. This sequence joins TRBV7-9 and TRBJ1-2; no definite D call. Per germline, CDR1 SEHNR and CDR2 FQNEAQ (reference sequence). V was trimmed by 3 bases and J by 4 bases, leaving 18 bases between them. The CDR3 runs to 16 residues. CDR3: CASSLASSHGSYGYTF. CDR3 nucleotide sequence: TGTGCCAGCAGCTTGGCTAGCTCGCATGGGAGCTATGGCTACACCTTC.